This T cell receptor (beta chain) was sequenced for a study of beta chain features in type 1 diabetes. Background on the study: The samples had roughly 100,000,000 sorted cells examined in all. Findings and limits, study-wide: Patients with Type 1 diabetes showed moderately but significantly shorter TCRB CDR3s in all four CD4+ subsets.

It was one heparinised blood draw, averaging around 100 mL, that each donor gave. Concerning this clone: Its antigen is unknown.

CDR1 and CDR2 (germline): DFQATT, SNEGSKA (reference sequence). This CDR3 has 10 amino acids. The study reverse transcribed the entire isolated RNA, so it sequenced expressed TCRB transcripts. Naive, central memory and regulatory T cell samples came to a mean of approximately 3.57 million reads. Libraries were prepared by immunoSEQ multiplex PCR; TCRdb keeps only in-frame clonotypes and omits some of them. The data hold nearly 700,000 clones, with about an eighth observed a single time. The sequence was collected from a young man with type 1 diabetes. The source material was naive CD4+ T cells from blood. The rearrangement uses TRBV20-1 and TRBJ2-3; D remains ambiguous. CDR3 coding DNA: TGCAGCGGTTGCACAGATACGCAGTATTTT. Its protein product is CSGCTDTQYF.